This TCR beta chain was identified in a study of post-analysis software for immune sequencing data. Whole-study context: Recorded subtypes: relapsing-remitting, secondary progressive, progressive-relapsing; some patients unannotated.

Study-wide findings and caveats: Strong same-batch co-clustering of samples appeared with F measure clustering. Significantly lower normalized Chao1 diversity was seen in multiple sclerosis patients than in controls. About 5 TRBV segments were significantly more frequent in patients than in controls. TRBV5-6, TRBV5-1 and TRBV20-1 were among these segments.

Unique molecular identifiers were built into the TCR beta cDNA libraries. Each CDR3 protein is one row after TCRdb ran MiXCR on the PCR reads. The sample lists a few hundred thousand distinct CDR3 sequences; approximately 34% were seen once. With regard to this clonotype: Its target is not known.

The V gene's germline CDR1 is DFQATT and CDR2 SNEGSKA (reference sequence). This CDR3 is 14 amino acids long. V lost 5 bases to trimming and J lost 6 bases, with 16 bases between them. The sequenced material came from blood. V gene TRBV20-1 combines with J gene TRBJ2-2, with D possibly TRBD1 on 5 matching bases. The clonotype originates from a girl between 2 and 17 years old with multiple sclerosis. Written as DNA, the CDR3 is TGCAGTGCTGCGCAGGGTAGTAGGTCCGGGGAGCTGTTTTTT. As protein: CSAAQGSRSGELFF.